This T cell receptor beta chain comes out of a study of beta chain features in type 1 diabetes. The study's findings and limits: Shorter TCRB CDR3s, moderately but significantly so, marked every one of the four CD4+ subsets in Type 1 diabetes patients.

This clone was counted between two and nine times. No antigen is known for it. Expressed TCRB transcripts got sequenced, as all isolated RNA was reverse transcribed. Sequenced by immunoSEQ multiplex PCR; TCRdb stores in-frame clones only, minus some. Here the sample spans over 150,000 clones, around a tenth being singletons. Unmatched junction bases numbered 8, after V lost 5 bases and J lost 3 bases. Germline V gene data show CDR1 as SGHTA and CDR2 as FQGNSA. This CDR3 region has 15 residues. The chain recombines TRBV7-2 with TRBJ1-1; 8 nucleotides align to TRBD1. The specimen sequenced was central memory CD4+ T cells from blood. The clonotype originates from a man in his thirties or forties with type 1 diabetes. The DNA for the CDR3 is TGTGCCAGCAGCCCGGGGACAGGTTTGGACACTGAAGCTTTCTTT. It translates to CASSPGTGLDTEAFF.